The rows below give T cell receptor beta chains drawn from one sample of a study of response to subunit inactivated influenza vaccine. Via MiXCR, TCRdb re-called the RT-PCR reads, giving one row per CDR3 protein. The data contain 450,000 to 500,000 distinct CDR3 sequences, roughly 9.8% of them singletons. Sequenced here: PBMCs from blood, sampled 35 to 45 days after vaccination. These receptor sequences come from a middle-aged man who received an inactivated influenza vaccine. CDR3s include the opening cysteine and the closing phenylalanine or tryptophan. D genes are given only for firm matches. Clone size appears in some rows only: once, few, many, or a class for an expanded clone.

d_call j_call clone_size v_call cdr3_nt cdr3_aa
NA TRBJ2-2 few TRBV5-1 TGCGCCAGCAGCCAATTCGGAGGGACCGGGGAGCTGTTTTTT CASSQFGGTGELFF
NA TRBJ1-1 NA TRBV7-9 TGTGCCAGCAGCTTAGAGGACAGCCAGAACACTGAAGCTTTCTTT CASSLEDSQNTEAFF
NA TRBJ2-5 many TRBV20-1 TGCAGTGCTAGTGTGGGCCTCGGAGAGACCCAGTACTTC CSASVGLGETQYF
NA TRBJ2-7 many TRBV5-1 TGCGCCAGCAGCTTGCGGACAGCCTACGAGCAGTACTTC CASSLRTAYEQYF
NA TRBJ1-1 NA TRBV12-3/TRBV12-4 TGTGCCAGCAGTCCACAGGACTGGGAGAACACTGAAGCTTTCTTT CASSPQDWENTEAFF
TRBD1 TRBJ1-5 NA TRBV7-2 TGTGCCAGCAGCTTATCCCTAGACAGGGTAGGCCAGCCCCAGCATTTT CASSLSLDRVGQPQHF
NA TRBJ2-7 few TRBV29-1 TGCAGCGTTACCCAGGGCCCCTCCTACGAGCAGTACTTC CSVTQGPSYEQYF
NA TRBJ1-3 few TRBV18 TGTGCCAGCTCACCTAGCAGGACCGGTTCTGGAAACACCATATATTTT CASSPSRTGSGNTIYF
TRBD2 TRBJ2-7 NA TRBV4-2 TGTGCCAGCAGCCAACAAAGCGGCGGGGGTCCCTCCTACGAGCAGTACTTC CASSQQSGGGPSYEQYF
NA TRBJ1-6 NA TRBV6-5 TGTGCCAGCAGTTCAGAGTCTGTGGGTTCACCCCTCCACTTT CASSSESVGSPLHF
TRBD2 TRBJ2-3 NA TRBV5-1 TGCGCCAGCAGCATGGGACTAGCAGGACCAGATACGCAGTATTTT CASSMGLAGPDTQYF
TRBD2 TRBJ2-3 many TRBV6-2/TRBV6-3 TGTGCCAGCAGCGGGGACTACTACACAGATACGCAGTATTTT CASSGDYYTDTQYF
NA TRBJ2-5 few TRBV3-1 TGTGCCAGCAGCCCTACTAGGTTGGAGACCCAGTACTTC CASSPTRLETQYF
TRBD1 TRBJ1-2 many TRBV10-3 TGTGCCATCGCGGGACAGGGCAACTATGGCTACACCTTC CAIAGQGNYGYTF
NA TRBJ1-4 NA TRBV15 TGTGCCACCAGCAGAGGGGGAGGGCTAAATGAAAAACTGTTTTTT CATSRGGGLNEKLFF
TRBD2 TRBJ2-2 NA TRBV20-1 TGCAGTGCTAGCCCAAAAAGCGGGGGGGCCGGGGAGCTGTTTTTT CSASPKSGGAGELFF
NA TRBJ1-1 many TRBV12-3/TRBV12-4 TGTGCCAGCAGTACCCCGGGGAAGGCCACTGAAGCTTTCTTT CASSTPGKATEAFF
TRBD2 TRBJ2-7 many TRBV29-1 TGCAGCGTTCAAGGGACTAGCGGGGGAGCCTACGAGCAGTACTTC CSVQGTSGGAYEQYF
TRBD1 TRBJ1-1 NA TRBV7-8 TGTGCCAGCAGCTCAAGACGGGACAGAAACATGAACACTGAAGCTTTCTTT CASSSRRDRNMNTEAFF
NA TRBJ1-2 NA TRBV20-1 TGCAGTGCTAGCGAGGGGGGGCGGTCGGATGGCTACACCTTC CSASEGGRSDGYTF
TRBD2 TRBJ2-5 NA TRBV5-1 TGCGCCAGCAGCTTGGTGGCTAGCGGGGGTGAGACCCAGTACTTC CASSLVASGGETQYF
NA TRBJ2-5 NA TRBV7-6 TGTGCCAGCAGCATTCACCTCACAGGGCAGGAGACCCAGTACTTC CASSIHLTGQETQYF
NA TRBJ2-7 NA TRBV3-1 TGTGCCAGCAGGCAAGGGGGAACCCGGGGCCGATACTCCTACGAGCAGTACTTC CASRQGGTRGRYSYEQYF
TRBD1 TRBJ2-7 many TRBV9 TGTGCCAGCAGCGTCGGACAGGGAGAGAACGAGCAGTACTTC CASSVGQGENEQYF
TRBD2 TRBJ2-1 many TRBV7-3 TGTGCCAGCAGCTTAATCCCGACTAGCGGGAAAACCGGTGAGCAGTTCTTC CASSLIPTSGKTGEQFF
NA TRBJ2-7 few TRBV7-9 TGTGCCAGCAGCTTAGACCGTAGCCTGAGCTACGAGCAGTACTTC CASSLDRSLSYEQYF
NA TRBJ2-4 NA TRBV7-9 TGTGCCAGCAGCTCGGGGGACAGCCGGGCCAAAAACATTCAGTACTTC CASSSGDSRAKNIQYF
NA TRBJ2-7 NA TRBV12-3/TRBV12-4 TGTGCCAGCAGTTTTGATGGGGGGCTTCTGGACGAGCAGTACTTC CASSFDGGLLDEQYF
NA TRBJ2-2 many TRBV6-4 TGTGCCAGCAGTGCGGGACTCGACACCGGGGAGCTGTTTTTT CASSAGLDTGELFF
TRBD1 TRBJ1-1 many TRBV20-1 TGCAGTGCTAGGAAAGGGACAGCGAACACTGAAGCTTTCTTT CSARKGTANTEAFF
TRBD2 TRBJ2-2 few TRBV7-3 TGTGCCAGCAGCTTAGGACTAGCGGGAGTCCCGAAGGACACCGGGGAGCTGTTTTTT CASSLGLAGVPKDTGELFF
NA TRBJ2-5 many TRBV15 TGTGCCACCAGCAGAGATGTAGGGGAGACCCAGTACTTC CATSRDVGETQYF
TRBD1 TRBJ2-7 many TRBV4-3 TGCGCCAGCAGCCAAGATATTCAAACAGGGGGCCCGGGAGGACCCTACGAGCAGTACTTC CASSQDIQTGGPGGPYEQYF
TRBD2 TRBJ2-1 many TRBV20-1 TGCAGTGCTTTCGATGCGGGAGAAAGGAATGAGCAGTTCTTC CSAFDAGERNEQFF
NA TRBJ2-3 NA TRBV29-1 TGCAGCGTTGATCGTGGGGGAGACGCAGATACGCAGTATTTT CSVDRGGDADTQYF
NA TRBJ2-3 few TRBV6-1 TGTGCCAGCAGTCCCAGGACCAGAATACTAACAGATACGCAGTATTTT CASSPRTRILTDTQYF
NA TRBJ2-3 few TRBV7-9 TGTGCCAGCAGCTCCACCGACTATTCAGATACGCAGTATTTT CASSSTDYSDTQYF
NA TRBJ2-3 NA TRBV6-8 TGTGCCAGCAGACCCACCTTACTAGCAGATACGCAGTATTTT CASRPTLLADTQYF
NA TRBJ1-1 NA TRBV12-3/TRBV12-4 TGTGCCAGCACGCTGGAGAGAGACATGAACACTGAAGCTTTCTTT CASTLERDMNTEAFF
TRBD2 TRBJ2-5 few TRBV7-2 TGTGCCAGCAGCTTTTTGACTAGCGGGAAACAAGAGACCCAGTACTTC CASSFLTSGKQETQYF
TRBD2 TRBJ2-5 few TRBV12-3/TRBV12-4 TGTGCCAGCAGTTTAAATGTCTGGCGGGGGAGCCAAGAGACCCAGTACTTC CASSLNVWRGSQETQYF
TRBD1 TRBJ1-3 NA TRBV7-8 TGTGCCAGCAGCCCACCGGACAGGGCCGGAAACACCATATATTTT CASSPPDRAGNTIYF
TRBD1 TRBJ2-7 few TRBV10-3 TGTGCCATCACATCCTTCCGAGGGGGCTTTTACGAGCAGTACTTC CAITSFRGGFYEQYF
NA TRBJ2-7 many TRBV24-1 TGTGCCACCAGTGCCTGGGGTGGCGAGCAGTACTTC CATSAWGGEQYF
TRBD2 TRBJ2-7 few TRBV10-3 TGTGCCACCGAAGGGACTAGCGGGGGGCCAGGCGAGCAGTACTTC CATEGTSGGPGEQYF